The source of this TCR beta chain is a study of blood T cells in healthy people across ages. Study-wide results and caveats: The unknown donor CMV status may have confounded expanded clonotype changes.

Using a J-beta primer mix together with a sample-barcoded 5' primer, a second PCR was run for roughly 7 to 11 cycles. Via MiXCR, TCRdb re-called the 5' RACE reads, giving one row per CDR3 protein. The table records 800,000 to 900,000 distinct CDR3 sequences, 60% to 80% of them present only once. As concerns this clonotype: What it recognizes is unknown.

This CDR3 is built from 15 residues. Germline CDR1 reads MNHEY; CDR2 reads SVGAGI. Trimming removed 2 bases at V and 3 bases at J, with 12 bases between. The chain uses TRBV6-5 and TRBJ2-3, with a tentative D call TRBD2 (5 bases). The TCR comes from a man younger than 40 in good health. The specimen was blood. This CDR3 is CASSYNGGLTDTQYF. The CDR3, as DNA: TGTGCCAGCAGTTACAACGGCGGGTTAACAGATACGCAGTATTTT.